The entry below gives a single T cell receptor beta chain sequence along with its context. This entry comes from a study of blood T cell repertoires in COVID-19. Overall study: The United States, Italy and Spain provided the acute and convalescent COVID-19 samples.

Original handling: Nucleated cell counts were estimated from reference gene primer amplification. Clones were read by immunoSEQ multiplex PCR, and TCRdb kept only the in-frame ones, dropping some. V, J and clone size derive from that table, while D and trimming were established from the DNA sequence. The sample records about 40,000 clones, 70% to 85% being singletons. Sample: peripheral blood. The receptor comes from a woman aged 55 to 70 with acute or convalescent COVID-19.

The CDR3 is CASSPARTPGQGGSNYGYTF. The CDR3 coding sequence is TGTGCCAGCTCACCCGCGAGGACCCCGGGACAGGGAGGGTCGAACTATGGCTACACCTTC. J is TRBJ1-2 and V is TRBV18; 9 bases agree with TRBD1. With V trimmed by 3 bases and J by 2 bases, 19 bases remained unmatched. The CDR3 loop spans 20 amino acids. Germline values: CDR1 KGHSH, CDR2 LQKENI. Together with reference TRBV18 and TRBJ1-2, the CDR3 gives the full variable domain: NAGVMQNPRHLVRRRGQEARLRCSPMKGHSHVYWYRQLPEEGLKFMVYLQKENIIDESGMPKERFSAEFPKEGPSILRIQQVVRGDSAAYFCASSPARTPGQGGSNYGYTFGSGTRLTVV.